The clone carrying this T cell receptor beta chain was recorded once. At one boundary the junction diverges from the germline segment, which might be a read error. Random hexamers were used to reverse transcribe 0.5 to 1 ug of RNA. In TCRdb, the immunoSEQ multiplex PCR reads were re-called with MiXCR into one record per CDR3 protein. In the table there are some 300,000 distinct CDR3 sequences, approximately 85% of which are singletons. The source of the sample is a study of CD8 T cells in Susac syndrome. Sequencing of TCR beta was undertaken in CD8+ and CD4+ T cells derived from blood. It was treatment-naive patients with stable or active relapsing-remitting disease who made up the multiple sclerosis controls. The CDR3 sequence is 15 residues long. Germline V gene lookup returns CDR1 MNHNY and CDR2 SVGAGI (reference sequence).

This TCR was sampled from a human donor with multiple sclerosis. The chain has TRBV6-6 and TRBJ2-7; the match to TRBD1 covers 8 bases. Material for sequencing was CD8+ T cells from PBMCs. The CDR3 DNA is TGTGCCGGCAGTTACGCCTCACAGGGGGCCTACGAGCAGTACTTC. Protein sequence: CAGSYASQGAYEQYF.